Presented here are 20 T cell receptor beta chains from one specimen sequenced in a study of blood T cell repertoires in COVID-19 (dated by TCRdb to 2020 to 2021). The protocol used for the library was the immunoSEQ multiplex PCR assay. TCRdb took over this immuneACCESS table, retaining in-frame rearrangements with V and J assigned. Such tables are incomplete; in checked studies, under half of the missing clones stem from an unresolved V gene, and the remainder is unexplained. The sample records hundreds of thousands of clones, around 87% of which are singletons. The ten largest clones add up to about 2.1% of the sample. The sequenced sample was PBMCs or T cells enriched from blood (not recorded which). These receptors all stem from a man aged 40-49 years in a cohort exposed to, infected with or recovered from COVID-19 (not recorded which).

The CDR3 coding sequence is TGTGCCAGCAGCGTCGTAGCGGGAGGACATCCGTTCTTC. This gives the protein CASSVVAGGHPFF. The chain uses TRBV7-7 and TRBJ2-1; 10 bases match TRBD2. The CDR3 is 13 residues long. Germline CDR1 reads SSHAT; CDR2 reads FNYEAQ (reference sequence). V lost 5 bases to trimming and J lost 15 bases; unmatched junction nucleotides: 10. The full variable domain, completed using reference TRBV7-7 and TRBJ2-1, is GAGVSQSPRYKVTKRGQDVTLRCDPISSHATLYWYQQALGQGPEFLTYFNYEAQPDKSGLPSDRFSAERPEGSISTLTIQRTEQRDSAMYRCASSVVAGGHPFFGPGTRLTVL.

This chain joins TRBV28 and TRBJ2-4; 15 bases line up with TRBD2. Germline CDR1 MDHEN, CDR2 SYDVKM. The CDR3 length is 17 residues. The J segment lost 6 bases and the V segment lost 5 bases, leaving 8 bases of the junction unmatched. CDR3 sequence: CASSGGTSGRSGNIQYF. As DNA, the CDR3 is TGTGCCAGCAGTGGCGGGACTAGCGGGAGGTCAGGAAACATTCAGTACTTC.

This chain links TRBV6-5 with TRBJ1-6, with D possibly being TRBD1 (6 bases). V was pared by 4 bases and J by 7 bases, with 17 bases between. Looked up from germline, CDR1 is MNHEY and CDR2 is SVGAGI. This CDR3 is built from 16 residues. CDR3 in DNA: TGTGCCAGCAGTTGGATTAGCACAGGGACAAATTCACCCCTCCACTTT. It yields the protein CASSWISTGTNSPLHF.

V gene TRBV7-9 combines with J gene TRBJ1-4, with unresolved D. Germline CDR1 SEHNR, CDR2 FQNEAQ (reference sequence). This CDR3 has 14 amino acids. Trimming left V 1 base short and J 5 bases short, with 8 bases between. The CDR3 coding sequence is TGTGCCAGCAGCTTAGGACTCAACAATGAAAAACTGTTTTTT. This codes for CASSLGLNNEKLFF.

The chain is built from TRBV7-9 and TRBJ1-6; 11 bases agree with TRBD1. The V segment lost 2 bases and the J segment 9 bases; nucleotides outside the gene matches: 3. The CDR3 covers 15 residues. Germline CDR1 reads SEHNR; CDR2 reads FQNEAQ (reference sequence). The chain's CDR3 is CASSLRTGGFSPLHF. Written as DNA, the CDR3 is TGTGCCAGCAGCTTACGGACAGGGGGCTTTTCACCCCTCCACTTT.

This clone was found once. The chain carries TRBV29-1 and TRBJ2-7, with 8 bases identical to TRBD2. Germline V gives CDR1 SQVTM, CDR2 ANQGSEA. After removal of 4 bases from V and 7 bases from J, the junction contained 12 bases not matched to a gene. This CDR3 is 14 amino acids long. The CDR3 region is CSVVLGSGSDEQYF. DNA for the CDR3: TGCAGCGTTGTCTTGGGGAGCGGGAGTGATGAGCAGTACTTC.

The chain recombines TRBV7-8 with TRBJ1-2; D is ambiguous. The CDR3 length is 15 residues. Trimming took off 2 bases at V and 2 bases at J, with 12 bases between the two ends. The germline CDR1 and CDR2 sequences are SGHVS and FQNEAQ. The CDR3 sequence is CASSLKRHVNYGYTF. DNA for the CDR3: TGTGCCAGCAGCTTAAAGAGACACGTCAACTATGGCTACACCTTC.

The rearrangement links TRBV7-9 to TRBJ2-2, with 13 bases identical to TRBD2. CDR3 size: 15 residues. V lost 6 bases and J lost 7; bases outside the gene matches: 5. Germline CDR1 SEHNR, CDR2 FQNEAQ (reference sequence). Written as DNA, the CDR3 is TGTGCCAGCAGTTCGGGACTAGCGGGACACGGGGAGCTGTTTTTT. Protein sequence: CASSSGLAGHGELFF. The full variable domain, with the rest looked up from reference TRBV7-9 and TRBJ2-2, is DTGVSQNPRHKITKRGQNVTFRCDPISEHNRLYWYRQTLGQGPEFLTYFQNEAQLEKSRLLSDRFSAERPKGSFSTLEIQRTEQGDSAMYLCASSSGLAGHGELFFGEGSRLTVL.

The CDR3, as DNA: TGTGCCAGCCAGGTGGACTCATCGCCCTACAATGAGCAGTTCTTC. Amino acids: CASQVDSSPYNEQFF. The V and J genes are TRBV25-1 and TRBJ2-1; tentative D call: TRBD2 (5 bases). Germline lookup yields CDR1 MGHDK and CDR2 SYGVNS. Trimming removed 8 bases at V and 2 bases at J, with 16 bases between. The CDR3 length is 15 residues.

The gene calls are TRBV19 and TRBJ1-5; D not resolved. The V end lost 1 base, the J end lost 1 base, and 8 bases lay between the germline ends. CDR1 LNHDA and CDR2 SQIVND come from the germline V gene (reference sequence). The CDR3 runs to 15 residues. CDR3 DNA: TGTGCCAGTAGTATAGGCGTGCTCAGCAATCAGCCCCAGCATTTT. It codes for CASSIGVLSNQPQHF.

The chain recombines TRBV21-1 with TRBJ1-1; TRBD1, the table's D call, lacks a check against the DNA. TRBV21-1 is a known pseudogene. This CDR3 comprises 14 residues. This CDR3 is CGRKAGQSARGAFF. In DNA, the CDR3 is TGTGGCCGAAAGGCAGGACAGTCCGCCCGAGGGGCTTTCTTT.

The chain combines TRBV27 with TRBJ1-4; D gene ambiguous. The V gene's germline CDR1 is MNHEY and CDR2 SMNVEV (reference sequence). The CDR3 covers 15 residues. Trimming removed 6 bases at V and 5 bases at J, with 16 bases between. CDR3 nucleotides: TGTGCCAGCAGCCCTTTGAGGGTTTGGAATGAAAAACTGTTTTTT. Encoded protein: CASSPLRVWNEKLFF.

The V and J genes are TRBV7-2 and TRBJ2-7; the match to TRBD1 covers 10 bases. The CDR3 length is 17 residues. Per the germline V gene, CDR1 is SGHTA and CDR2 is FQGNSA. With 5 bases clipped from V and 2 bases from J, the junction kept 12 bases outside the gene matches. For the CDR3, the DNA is TGTGCCAGCAGCGAGAAGGCGGACAGGGGGTGGGCCTACGAGCAGTACTTC. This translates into CASSEKADRGWAYEQYF.

CDR3 DNA sequence: TGTGCCACCACCGGCACCGGGGAGCTGTTTTTT. It is translated as CATTGTGELFF. This chain uses TRBV15 with TRBJ2-2, with D uncertain. CDR3 size: 11 residues. Trimming removed 7 bases at V and 4 bases at J, with 4 bases between. Germline CDR1 and CDR2: LNHNV and YYDKDF (reference sequence).

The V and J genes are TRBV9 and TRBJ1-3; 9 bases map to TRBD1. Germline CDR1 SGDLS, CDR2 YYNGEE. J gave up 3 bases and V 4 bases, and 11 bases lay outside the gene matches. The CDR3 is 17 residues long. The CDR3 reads CASSPMTGGSFGNTIYF. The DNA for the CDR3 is TGTGCCAGCAGCCCAATGACAGGGGGATCTTTTGGAAACACCATATATTTT.

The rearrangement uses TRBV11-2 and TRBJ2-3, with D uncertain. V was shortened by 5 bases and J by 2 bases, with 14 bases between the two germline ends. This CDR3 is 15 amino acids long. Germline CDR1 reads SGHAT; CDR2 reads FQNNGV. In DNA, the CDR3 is TGTGCCAGCAGCGACTCAAATACCCTCACAGATACGCAGTATTTT. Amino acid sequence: CASSDSNTLTDTQYF.

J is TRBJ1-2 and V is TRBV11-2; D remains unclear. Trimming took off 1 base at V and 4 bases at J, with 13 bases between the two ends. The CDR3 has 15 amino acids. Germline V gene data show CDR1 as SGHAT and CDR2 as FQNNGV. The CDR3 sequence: CASSLGRGGSYGYTF. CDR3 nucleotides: TGTGCCAGCAGCTTAGGAAGAGGAGGCTCCTATGGCTACACCTTC.

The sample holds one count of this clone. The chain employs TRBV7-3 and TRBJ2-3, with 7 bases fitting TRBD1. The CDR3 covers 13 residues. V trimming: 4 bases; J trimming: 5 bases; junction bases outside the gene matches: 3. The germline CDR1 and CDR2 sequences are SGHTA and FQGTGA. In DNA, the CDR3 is TGTGCCAGCAGCTCAGACAGGGAAGATACGCAGTATTTT. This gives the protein CASSSDREDTQYF.

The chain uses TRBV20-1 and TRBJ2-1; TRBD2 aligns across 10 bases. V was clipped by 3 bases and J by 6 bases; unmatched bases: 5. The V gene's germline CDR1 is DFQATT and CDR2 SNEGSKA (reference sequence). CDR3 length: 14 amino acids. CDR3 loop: CSASLVAGGNEQFF. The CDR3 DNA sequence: TGCAGTGCTAGTCTCGTAGCGGGAGGCAATGAGCAGTTCTTC.

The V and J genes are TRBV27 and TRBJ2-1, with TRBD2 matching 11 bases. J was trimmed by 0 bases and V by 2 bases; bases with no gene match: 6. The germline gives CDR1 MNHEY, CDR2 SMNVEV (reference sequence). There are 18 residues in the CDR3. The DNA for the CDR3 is TGTGCCAGCAGTTTAGTAGCGGGAGGGTTGAACTCCTACAATGAGCAGTTCTTC. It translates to CASSLVAGGLNSYNEQFF.